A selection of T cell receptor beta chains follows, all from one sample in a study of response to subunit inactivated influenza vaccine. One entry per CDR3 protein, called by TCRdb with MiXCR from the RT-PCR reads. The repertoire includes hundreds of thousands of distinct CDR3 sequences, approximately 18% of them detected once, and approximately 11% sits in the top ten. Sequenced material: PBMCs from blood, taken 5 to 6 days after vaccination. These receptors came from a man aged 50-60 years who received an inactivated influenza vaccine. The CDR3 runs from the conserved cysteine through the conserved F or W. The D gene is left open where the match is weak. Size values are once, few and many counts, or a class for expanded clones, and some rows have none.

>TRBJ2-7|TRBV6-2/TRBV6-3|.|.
TGTGCCAGCAGACGCCACGGCTACGAGCAGTACTTC
CASRRHGYEQYF
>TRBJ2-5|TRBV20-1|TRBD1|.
TGCAGTGCTAGAGTCGTCGAGACAGGGGTTTCGGAGACCCAGTACTTC
CSARVVETGVSETQYF
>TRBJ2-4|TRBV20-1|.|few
TGCAGTGCTAAACCTAGCCCACGTGTCAGCATTCAGTACTTC
CSAKPSPRVSIQYF
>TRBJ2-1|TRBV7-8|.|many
TGTGCCAGCAGCGCAGGGGGTTTAGCGGAGTTCTCCTACAATGAGCAGTTCTTC
CASSAGGLAEFSYNEQFF
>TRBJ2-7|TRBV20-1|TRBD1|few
TGCAGTGCTCCAAACAGGGGCCCAAGCTCCTACGAGCAGTACTTC
CSAPNRGPSSYEQYF
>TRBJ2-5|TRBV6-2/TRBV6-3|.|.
TGTGCCAGCACTTTTGCGGCTGGGGCTAGGACCCAGTACTTC
CASTFAAGARTQYF
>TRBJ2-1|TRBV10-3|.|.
TGTGCCATCAGTGGGACTTACAATGAGCAGTTCTTC
CAISGTYNEQFF
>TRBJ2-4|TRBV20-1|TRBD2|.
TGCAGTGCTGGGGAGGGAGCTTCGGACATTCAGTACTTC
CSAGEGASDIQYF
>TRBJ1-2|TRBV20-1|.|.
TGCAGTGCTAGAGTAATGGCAGGAGACTATGGCTACACCTTC
CSARVMAGDYGYTF
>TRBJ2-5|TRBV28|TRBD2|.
TGTGCCAGCAGTTTAAAGCTTGGAGCTAGCGGGAGTGAGACCCAGTACTTC
CASSLKLGASGSETQYF
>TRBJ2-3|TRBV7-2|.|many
TGTGCCAGCAGCTTAGTTTTTGTAGCGGTAGGGGGGGATACGCAGTATTTT
CASSLVFVAVGGDTQYF
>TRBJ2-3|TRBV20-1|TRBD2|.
TGCAGTGCTCATCCACTAGCGGGGGGGCGTGATACGCAGTATTTT
CSAHPLAGGRDTQYF
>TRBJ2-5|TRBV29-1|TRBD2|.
TGCAGCGTTAGTTGGGCTAGCGGGGAGACCCAGTACTTC
CSVSWASGETQYF
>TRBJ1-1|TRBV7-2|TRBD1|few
TGTGCCAGCAGCACACAGGGGACGAACACTGAAGCTTTCTTT
CASSTQGTNTEAFF
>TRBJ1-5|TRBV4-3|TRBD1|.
TGCGCCAGCAGCCTCGACAGGGGGCTCGGTCAGCCCCAGCATTTT
CASSLDRGLGQPQHF
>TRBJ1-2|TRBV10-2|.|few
TGCGCCAGCAGTGAGGATGGAGTTTTTGGTAACTATGGCTACACCTTC
CASSEDGVFGNYGYTF
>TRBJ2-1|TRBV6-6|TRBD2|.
TGTGCCAGCAGGGGCGGGAGCAATGAGCAGTTCTTC
CASRGGSNEQFF
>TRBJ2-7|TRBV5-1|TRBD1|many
TGTGCCAGCAGCTCCGGACAGGGCTACGAGCAGTACTTC
CASSSGQGYEQYF
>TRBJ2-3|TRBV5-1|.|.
TGCGCCAGCAGCTTGGCCTCCAACAATGGTTTGCAGTATTTT
CASSLASNNGLQYF
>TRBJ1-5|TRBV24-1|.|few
TGTGCCACCAGTGCGGCAGGGGATCAGCCCCAGCATTTT
CATSAAGDQPQHF
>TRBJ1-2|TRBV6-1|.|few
TGTGCCAGCAGTAAGACACCCCTCTATGGCTACACCTTC
CASSKTPLYGYTF
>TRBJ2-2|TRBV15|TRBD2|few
TGTGCCACCAGCAGAGACCAGCGGGAGATCACCGGGGAGCTGTTTTTT
CATSRDQREITGELFF
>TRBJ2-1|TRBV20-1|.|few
TGCAGTGCTAAGGGGGGGGGGAGTAAGAATGAGCAGTTCTTC
CSAKGGGSKNEQFF
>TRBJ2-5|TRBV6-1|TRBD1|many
TGTGCCAGCACCCGCCCAGGGGGAAAGACCCAGTACTTC
CASTRPGGKTQYF
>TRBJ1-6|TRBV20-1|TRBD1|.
TGCAGTGCTCCCCGGGACAGGGAATACTCACCCCTCCACTTT
CSAPRDREYSPLHF
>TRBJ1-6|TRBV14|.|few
TGTGCCAGCAGCCAAGCGGACAGATATCGTTCACCCCTCCACTTT
CASSQADRYRSPLHF
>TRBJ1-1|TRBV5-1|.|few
TGCGCCAGCAGCTTGGCCCCGGGCACAGCGGGCACTGAAGCTTTCTTT
CASSLAPGTAGTEAFF
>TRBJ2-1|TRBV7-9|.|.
TGTGCCAGCATCCTGGGGGGCCGCCCCTACAATGAGCAGTTCTTC
CASILGGRPYNEQFF
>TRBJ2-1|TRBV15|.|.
TGTGCCACCAGCAGACCGAAGCTCTACAATGAGCAGTTCTTC
CATSRPKLYNEQFF
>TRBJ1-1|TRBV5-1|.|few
TGCGCCAGCAGCTTGGAGAGGCGCGGGGGCGGAGGAATGAACACTGAAGCTTTCTTT
CASSLERRGGGGMNTEAFF
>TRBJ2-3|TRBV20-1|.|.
TGCAGTGCTCCGCCACGAGGGAGTTTGGCAGATACGCAGTATTTT
CSAPPRGSLADTQYF
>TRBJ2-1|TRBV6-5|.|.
TGTGCCAGCAGTTACACGCGGGACCAGAGGTCACAGTTCTTC
CASSYTRDQRSQFF
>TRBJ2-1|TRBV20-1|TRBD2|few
TGCAGTGCCAACCCCGGACTAGCGGGGATCTACAATGAGCAGTTCTTC
CSANPGLAGIYNEQFF
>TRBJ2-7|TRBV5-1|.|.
TGCGCCAGCAGCTCTACAGGGCTTAGTTCGGAGCAGTACTTC
CASSSTGLSSEQYF
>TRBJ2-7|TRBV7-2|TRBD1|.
TGTGCCAGCAGCTTAGCGGGACAGGACCACTACGAGCAGTACTTC
CASSLAGQDHYEQYF
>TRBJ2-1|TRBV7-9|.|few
TGTGCCAGCAGCTGGGCAGAGACACTCCAGTTCTTC
CASSWAETLQFF
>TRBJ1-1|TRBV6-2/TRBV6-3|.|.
TGTGCCAGCGAGTTCACCGAGAACACTGAAGCTTTCTTT
CASEFTENTEAFF
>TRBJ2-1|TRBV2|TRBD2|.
TGTGCCAGCAGTGAGGCTAGCGGGAGAACGATTTACAATGAGCAGTTCTTC
CASSEASGRTIYNEQFF
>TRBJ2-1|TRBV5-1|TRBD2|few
TGCGCCAGCAGCCTAGCGGACCCGTCCTACAATGAGCAGTTCTTC
CASSLADPSYNEQFF
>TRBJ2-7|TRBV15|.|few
TGTGCCACCAGCAGAGGTGGAGACCTCTACGAGCAGTACTTC
CATSRGGDLYEQYF
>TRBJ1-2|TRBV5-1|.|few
TGCGCCAGCAGCCCCGGACACCGGGACGCCTATGGCTACACCTTC
CASSPGHRDAYGYTF
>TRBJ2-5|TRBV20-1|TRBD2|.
TGCAGTGCTAGTCCGACTAGCGGGTACCGAGGGGAGACCCAGTACTTC
CSASPTSGYRGETQYF
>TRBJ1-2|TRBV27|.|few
TGTGCCAGCAGTTTAACAGGCCGCGGGGGCTATGGCTACACCTTC
CASSLTGRGGYGYTF
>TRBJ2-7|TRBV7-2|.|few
TGTGCCAGCAGCTCGGGGTCTCCGGCCTTTTACGAGCAGTACTTC
CASSSGSPAFYEQYF
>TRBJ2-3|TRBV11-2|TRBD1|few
TGTGCCAGCTGTCCTAGAACCGGGACAGGGGCTGATACGCAGTATTTT
CASCPRTGTGADTQYF
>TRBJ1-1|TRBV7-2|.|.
TGTGCCAGCAGCCCAACACAGGTGGGGGCTTTCTTT
CASSPTQVGAFF
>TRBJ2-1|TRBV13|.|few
TGTGCCAGCAGCTTAAGCGTATCAAGCCAAAACAATGAGCAGTTCTTC
CASSLSVSSQNNEQFF
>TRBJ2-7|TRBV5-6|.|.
TGTGCCAGCAGCCGCGTCCGAAGGGCATCCTACGAGCAGTACTTC
CASSRVRRASYEQYF
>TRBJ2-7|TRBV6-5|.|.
TGTGCCAGCAGTTACTCGGAAGGTAGCTCCTACGAGCAGTACTTC
CASSYSEGSSYEQYF
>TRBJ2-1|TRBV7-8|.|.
TGTGCCAGCAGCTACGTAGGGGGGAGCTCCTACAATGAGCAGTTCTTC
CASSYVGGSSYNEQFF
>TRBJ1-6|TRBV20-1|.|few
TGCAGTGCAGAGGGACACTCGAAATTAGCCCTCCACTTT
CSAEGHSKLALHF
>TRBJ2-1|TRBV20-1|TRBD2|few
TGCAGTGCTAGGACTAGCGGAAAGAATGAGCAGTTCTTC
CSARTSGKNEQFF
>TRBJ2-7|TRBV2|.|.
TGTGCCAGTACCGCCGCGGGGAACTACGAGCAGTACTTC
CASTAAGNYEQYF
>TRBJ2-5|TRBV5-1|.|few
TGCGCCAGCGCGGGTCGCGGGGATCTCCAAGAGACCCAGTACTTC
CASAGRGDLQETQYF
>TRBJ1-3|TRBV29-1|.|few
TGCAGCGTAAAGACGTCCGGAAACACCATATATTTT
CSVKTSGNTIYF
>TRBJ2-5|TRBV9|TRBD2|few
TGTGCCAGCAGCGTGACTAGCGGGAGGGCCCGGGAGACCCAGTACTTC
CASSVTSGRARETQYF
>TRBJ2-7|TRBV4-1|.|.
TGCGCCAGCAGCCAAGATTCTTGGCCGCCTATCTACGAGCAGTACTTC
CASSQDSWPPIYEQYF
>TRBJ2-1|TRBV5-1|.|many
TGCGCCAGCAGCTTGGGCCAGGGGATCGATGAGCAGTTCTTC
CASSLGQGIDEQFF
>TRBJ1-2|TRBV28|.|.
.
CASSLLALSSSGYTF
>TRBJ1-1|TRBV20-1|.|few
TGCAGTGCTCCTGAGCTCGGACAGTTGAACACTGAAGCTTTCTTT
CSAPELGQLNTEAFF